Given below is one T cell receptor (beta chain) in context. A much bigger clone sits one base away, suggesting this may be a read error. V gave up 7 bases and J gave up 4 bases, with 16 bases separating them. This CDR3 is 14 amino acids long. CDR1 and CDR2 (germline): MNHEY, SVGAGI. This entry comes from a study of T cells in Graves' hyperthyroidism and ophthalmopathy. The TCR beta CDR3 regions underwent amplification using RNA transcripts as the source. Carried out on the TCR CDR3, a first-round RT-PCR used the HTBI primer set. TCRdb recomputed calls from the multiplex PCR reads with MiXCR, one row per CDR3 protein. Among 500,000 to 750,000 distinct CDR3 sequences, 46% were seen once, and the ten largest hold around 7.7%.

The sequence derives from a woman between 18 and 30 years old with Graves' hyperthyroidism. V is TRBV6-5 and J is TRBJ1-2; D uncertain. Material: peripheral blood or thyroid tissue (not recorded which). The CDR3 reads CASTTGLGGYGYTF. CDR3 DNA: TGTGCCAGCACCACCGGACTTGGAGGCTATGGCTACACCTTC.